The 27 T cell receptor beta chains below were found in one sample sequenced in a study of cytomegalovirus exposure and HLA in healthy donors. The PCR contained 60 Vbeta and 13 Jbeta primers. Sequencing used immunoSEQ multiplex PCR; TCRdb keeps in-frame clones, though not all of them. Here the sample spans 170,000 or so clones, around 80% being singletons. The sample was PBMCs. All receptors come from a woman aged 45-59 years in good health and CMV-seropositive.

J is TRBJ1-2 and V is TRBV18, with 8 nucleotides matching TRBD1. This CDR3 has 15 residues. V was pared by 3 bases and J by 8 bases, with 11 bases of the junction left unmatched. Germline CDR1 is KGHSH and CDR2 is LQKENI. CDR3 coding DNA: TGTGCCAGCTCACCCTCGACTGGACAGGGATACGGCTACACCTTC. As protein: CASSPSTGQGYGYTF. The whole variable domain, filled in from reference TRBV18 and TRBJ1-2, reads NAGVMQNPRHLVRRRGQEARLRCSPMKGHSHVYWYRQLPEEGLKFMVYLQKENIIDESGMPKERFSAEFPKEGPSILRIQQVVRGDSAAYFCASSPSTGQGYGYTFGSGTRLTVV.

As for this clone: This sample also contains other DNA sequences that code for the same CDR3. The CDR3 sequence: CASSRGRETQYF. CDR3 coding DNA: TGTGCCAGCTCCAGGGGGAGGGAGACCCAGTACTTC. J is TRBJ2-5 and V is TRBV27; D might be TRBD1 (7 bases). The length of the CDR3 is 12 residues. The V and J ends lost 8 bases and 5 bases respectively, with 12 bases between them. The V gene's germline CDR1 is MNHEY and CDR2 SMNVEV (reference sequence).

The chain employs TRBV28 and TRBJ1-4, with D uncertain. Germline lookup yields CDR1 MDHEN and CDR2 SYDVKM. This CDR3 spans 13 amino acids. The V and J ends lost 5 bases and 7 bases respectively, with 11 bases between them. The CDR3: CASSMARTEKLFF. CDR3 nucleotide sequence: TGTGCCAGCAGTATGGCTCGCACTGAAAAACTGTTTTTT.

This clone was seen a single time. J is TRBJ2-2 and V is TRBV5-5; D unresolved. V gave up 1 base and J gave up 2 bases, with 6 bases separating them. The CDR3 covers 14 residues. The germline V gene encodes CDR1 SGHKS and CDR2 YYEKEE (reference sequence). CDR3 coding DNA: TGTGCCAGCAGCTTGACATCAAACACCGGGGAGCTGTTTTTT. Protein: CASSLTSNTGELFF.

A note on this clone: Other DNA variants within this sample encode the same CDR3. V and J are TRBV4-2 and TRBJ1-1, with a possible D match to TRBD1 (5 bases). Per germline, CDR1 LGHNA and CDR2 YNFKEQ. V was shortened by 1 base and J by 1 base, with 7 bases between the two germline ends. The CDR3 totals 14 residues. CDR3 sequence reads: CASSQGGANTEAFF. The CDR3 bases are TGTGCCAGCAGCCAAGGTGGGGCGAACACTGAAGCTTTCTTT.

The chain carries TRBV9 and TRBJ1-2; D is undetermined. The CDR3 contains 12 residues. The germline V gene encodes CDR1 SGDLS and CDR2 YYNGEE. Trimming left V 0 bases short and J 8 bases short, with 8 bases between. In DNA, the CDR3 is TGTGCCAGCAGCGTAGATGGGCTGGGCTACACCTTC. Protein: CASSVDGLGYTF.

The chain recombines TRBV10-3 with TRBJ2-2; TRBD2 aligns across 9 bases. Germline-derived CDR1 and CDR2 are ENHRY and SYGVKD. J was trimmed by 4 bases and V by 8 bases; bases with no gene match: 8. The CDR3 runs to 15 residues. CDR3 residues: CAIWGGRASTGELFF. DNA for the CDR3: TGTGCCATCTGGGGCGGGAGGGCCTCCACCGGGGAGCTGTTTTTT.

This clone appeared a single time. The chain employs TRBV7-2 and TRBJ1-4; the match to TRBD1 covers 8 bases. Germline V gene data show CDR1 as SGHTA and CDR2 as FQGNSA. The CDR3 contains 15 residues. J gave up 13 bases and V 3 bases, and 13 bases lay outside the gene matches. The CDR3 region has the DNA TGTGCCAGCAGCTTTTACGGACAGGGAGGTGTGAGACTGTTTTTT. Protein: CASSFYGQGGVRLFF.

The V and J genes are TRBV19 and TRBJ1-1, with unresolved D. In germline, CDR1 is LNHDA, CDR2 SQIVND (reference sequence). Between the trimmed V and J ends, which lost 7 bases and 1 base, there was a span of 13 bases. The CDR3 runs to 14 residues. CDR3 amino acids: CASNRNIPNTEAFF. In DNA form, the CDR3 reads TGTGCCAGTAATAGAAATATCCCGAACACTGAAGCTTTCTTT.

The chain links TRBV7-9 to TRBJ1-1, with 9 bases identical to TRBD1. The V and J ends lost 5 bases and 12 bases, in that order; junction bases with no gene match: 7. Germline CDR1 reads SEHNR; CDR2 reads FQNEAQ (reference sequence). This CDR3 spans 12 amino acids. Written as DNA, the CDR3 is TGTGCCAGCAGCGCCGACAGGGGGTTATCTTTCTTT. Protein product: CASSADRGLSFF. Using reference TRBV7-9 and TRBJ1-1 for the parts outside the CDR3, the full variable domain is DTGVSQNPRHKITKRGQNVTFRCDPISEHNRLYWYRQTLGQGPEFLTYFQNEAQLEKSRLLSDRFSAERPKGSFSTLEIQRTEQGDSAMYLCASSADRGLSFFGQGTRLTVV.

V gene TRBV18 combines with J gene TRBJ2-5, with a tentative D call TRBD2 (5 bases). The J call may not be correct, given that the DNA end is closer to TRBJ2-7. The CDR3 loop spans 14 amino acids. CDR1 KGHSH and CDR2 LQKENI come from the germline V gene. This CDR3 reads CASSPGRQLYEQYF. DNA for the CDR3: TGTGCCAGCTCACCGGGGAGACAACTCTACGAGCAGTACTTC.

The chain couples TRBV19 to TRBJ2-2, with 7 positions matching TRBD1. J was trimmed by 4 bases and V by 3 bases; bases with no gene match: 2. The CDR3 runs to 14 residues. CDR1 LNHDA and CDR2 SQIVND come from the germline V gene (reference sequence). The CDR3 DNA is TGTGCCAGTAGTATGGCAGGGGGCACCGGGGAGCTGTTTTTT. Translating gives CASSMAGGTGELFF.

The chain has TRBV28 and TRBJ1-1, with D possibly matching TRBD1 (6 bases). This CDR3 has 16 residues. Germline CDR1 MDHEN, CDR2 SYDVKM. The V and J ends lost 5 bases and 6 bases respectively, with 22 bases between them. CDR3 protein: CASSPWGGRGFSEAFF. The CDR3 DNA reads TGTGCCAGCAGTCCTTGGGGGGGCAGGGGTTTCTCTGAAGCTTTCTTT.

This clone was detected once. This rearrangement joins TRBV7-9 to TRBJ1-2, with D possibly matching TRBD1 (6 bases). The CDR3 contains 14 residues. With 5 bases removed from V and 5 bases from J, the gap between germline ends came to 15 bases. Looked up from germline, CDR1 is SEHNR and CDR2 is FQNEAQ (reference sequence). CDR3 nucleotides: TGTGCCAGCAGCCCTGGACAGTTTATATATGGCTACACCTTC. Translation gives CASSPGQFIYGYTF.

This chain connects TRBV15 to TRBJ1-4, with D tentatively TRBD1 (5 bases). Germline V lookup: CDR1 LNHNV, CDR2 YYDKDF (reference sequence). The CDR3 is 18 residues long. Trimming removed 5 bases at V and 5 bases at J, with 24 bases between. In nucleotides, the CDR3 is TGTGCCACCAGCGCTCCCATTAGCCCCGACAGTGCGAATGAAAAACTGTTTTTT. Its translation: CATSAPISPDSANEKLFF.

The genes are TRBV7-8 and TRBJ2-7, with D maybe TRBD1 (6 bases). In germline, CDR1 is SGHVS, CDR2 FQNEAQ. V shed 7 bases and J shed 4 bases, with 14 bases lying between them. The length of the CDR3 is 13 residues. In DNA, the CDR3 is TGTGCCAGCACCACTGGACAGCCTTACGAGCAGTACTTC. The encoded protein is CASTTGQPYEQYF.

The V call is TRBV5-6, the J call TRBJ2-3; the match to TRBD2 covers 12 bases. V shed 0 bases and J 3 bases; nucleotides not matched to a gene: 8. The length of the CDR3 is 18 residues. CDR1 SGHDT and CDR2 YYEEEE come from the germline V gene. CDR3: CASSLGLAGGRGTDTQYF. The DNA of the CDR3 is TGTGCCAGCAGCTTGGGGCTAGCGGGAGGGAGGGGAACAGATACGCAGTATTTT.

This clone was observed a few times. The gene calls are TRBV5-5 and TRBJ2-5; a possible D gene is TRBD2 (5 bases). Germline loops: CDR1 SGHKS, CDR2 YYEKEE (reference sequence). The CDR3 loop spans 13 amino acids. With 4 bases removed from V and 5 bases from J, the gap between germline ends came to 12 bases. The CDR3 sequence: CASSSYRGETQYF. In DNA form, the CDR3 reads TGTGCCAGCAGCAGCTACCGCGGGGAGACCCAGTACTTC.

This chain joins TRBV6-6 and TRBJ1-5; 10 bases are a match to TRBD1. CDR1 and CDR2 (germline): MNHNY, SVGAGI (reference sequence). J gave up 6 bases and V 6 bases, and 11 bases lay outside the gene matches. The CDR3 is made up of 16 amino acids. The CDR3 coding sequence is TGTGCCAGCAGCGACCGGGACAGGGGTTACTCTCAGCCCCAGCATTTT. Translation: CASSDRDRGYSQPQHF.

This rearrangement joins TRBV5-4 to TRBJ1-1; D unresolved. This CDR3 is built from 14 residues. V lost 0 bases to trimming and J lost 1 base, with 7 bases between them. Germline V lookup: CDR1 SGHNT, CDR2 YYREEE (reference sequence). The chain's CDR3 is CASSLDRRNTEAFF. Written as DNA, the CDR3 is TGTGCCAGCAGCTTGGACAGACGGAACACTGAAGCTTTCTTT.

The genes are TRBV19 and TRBJ2-2; 7 bases match TRBD1. J was trimmed by 0 bases and V by 5 bases; bases with no gene match: 3. Germline loops: CDR1 LNHDA, CDR2 SQIVND (reference sequence). The CDR3 totals 15 residues. CDR3 amino acids: CASSLGTANTGELFF. The CDR3 DNA reads as TGTGCCAGTAGTCTCGGGACAGCGAACACCGGGGAGCTGTTTTTT. Variable domain in full (rest from reference TRBV19 and TRBJ2-2): DGGITQSPKYLFRKEGQNVTLSCEQNLNHDAMYWYRQDPGQGLRLIYYSQIVNDFQKGDIAEGYSVSREKKESFPLTVTSAQKNPTAFYLCASSLGTANTGELFFGEGSRLTVL.

The chain links TRBV9 to TRBJ1-2; D unresolved. Germline CDR1 reads SGDLS; CDR2 reads YYNGEE. The length of the CDR3 is 11 residues. V was cut by 0 bases and J by 8 bases, with 5 bases left in between. Here the CDR3 DNA reads TGTGCCAGCAGCGTAGAGGAGGGCTACACCTTC. It translates to CASSVEEGYTF.

The rearrangement joins TRBV2 to TRBJ2-5; a weak D match, TRBD2 (7 bases). CDR1 and CDR2 (germline): SNHLY, FYNNEI. Trimming took off 4 bases at V and 5 bases at J, with 17 bases between the two ends. The CDR3 sequence is 15 residues long. The CDR3 sequence: CASSAWARGGETQYF. CDR3 nucleotide sequence: TGTGCCAGCAGTGCTTGGGCCAGGGGAGGGGAGACCCAGTACTTC.

This clone has a single count. This chain joins TRBV2 and TRBJ1-1; 7 bases are shared with TRBD1. V lost 6 bases, J lost 6 bases, and 7 bases stayed unmatched. The germline CDR1 and CDR2 sequences are SNHLY and FYNNEI. This CDR3 is 13 amino acids long. DNA of the CDR3: TGTGCCAGCAGATCACAGGGGTTGGCTGAAGCTTTCTTT. Residues: CASRSQGLAEAFF.

This sequence joins TRBV18 and TRBJ1-2, with 7 bases identical to TRBD1. The length of the CDR3 is 15 residues. J was trimmed by 3 bases and V by 6 bases; bases with no gene match: 10. Per germline, CDR1 KGHSH and CDR2 LQKENI. CDR3 DNA sequence: TGTGCCAGCTCCCTCAGTGACAGGGTGGACTATGGCTACACCTTC. This encodes CASSLSDRVDYGYTF.

The chain recombines TRBV5-8 with TRBJ2-1; no definite D call. The V and J ends lost 6 bases and 4 bases respectively, with 5 bases between them. This CDR3 contains 11 residues. CDR1 SGHTS and CDR2 YDEGEE come from the germline V gene. CDR3 residues: CASNRYNEQFF. The CDR3 bases are TGTGCCAGCAATCGGTACAATGAGCAGTTCTTC.

The genes are TRBV28 and TRBJ2-1; D is possibly TRBD2 (6 bases). This CDR3 is 15 amino acids long. Trimming cost V 7 bases and J 2 bases, with 15 bases left between them. The germline gives CDR1 MDHEN, CDR2 SYDVKM. Here the CDR3 reads CASTSGSGAYNEQFF. DNA of the CDR3: TGTGCCAGCACCTCGGGTAGCGGCGCCTACAATGAGCAGTTCTTC.